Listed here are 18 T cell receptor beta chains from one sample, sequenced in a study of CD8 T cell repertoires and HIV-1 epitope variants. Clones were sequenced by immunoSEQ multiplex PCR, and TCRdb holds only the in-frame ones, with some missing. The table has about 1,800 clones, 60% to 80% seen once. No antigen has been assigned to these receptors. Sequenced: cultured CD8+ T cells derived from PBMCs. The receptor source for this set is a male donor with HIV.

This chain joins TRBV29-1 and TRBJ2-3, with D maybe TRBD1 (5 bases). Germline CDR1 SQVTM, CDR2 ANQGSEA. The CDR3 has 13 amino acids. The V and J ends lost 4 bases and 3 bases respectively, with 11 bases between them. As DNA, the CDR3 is TGCAGCGTTGTCCTCTCAGGGACAGATACGCAGTATTTT. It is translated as CSVVLSGTDTQYF.

CDR3 sequence reads: CASSWTPSTGELFF. The DNA for the CDR3 is TGTGCCAGCAGCTGGACTCCGAGCACCGGGGAGCTGTTTTTT. The genes are TRBV7-9 and TRBJ2-2; the D gene is possibly TRBD2 (5 bases). The CDR3 spans 14 residues. Trimming left V 4 bases short and J 4 bases short, with 10 bases between. CDR1 and CDR2 from the germline V gene are SEHNR and FQNEAQ (reference sequence).

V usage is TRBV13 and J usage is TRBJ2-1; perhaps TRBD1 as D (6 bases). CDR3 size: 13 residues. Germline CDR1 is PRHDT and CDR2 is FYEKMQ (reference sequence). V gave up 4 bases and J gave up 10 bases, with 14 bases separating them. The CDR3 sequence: CASSSLGGMEQFF. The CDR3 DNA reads TGTGCCAGCAGCTCCCTAGGGGGAATGGAGCAGTTCTTC.

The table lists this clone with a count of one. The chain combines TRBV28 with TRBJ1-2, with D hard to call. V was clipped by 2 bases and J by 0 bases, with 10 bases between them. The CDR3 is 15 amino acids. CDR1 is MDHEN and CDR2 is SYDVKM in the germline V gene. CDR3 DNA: TGTGCCAGCAGTTTAGTCACGGAGGCTAACTATGGCTACACCTTC. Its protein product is CASSLVTEANYGYTF.

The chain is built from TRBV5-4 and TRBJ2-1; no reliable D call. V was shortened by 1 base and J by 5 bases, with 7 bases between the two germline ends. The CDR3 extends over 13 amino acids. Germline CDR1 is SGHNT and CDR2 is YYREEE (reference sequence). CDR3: CASSLMVDNEQFF. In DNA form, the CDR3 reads TGTGCCAGCAGCTTGATGGTTGACAATGAGCAGTTCTTC.

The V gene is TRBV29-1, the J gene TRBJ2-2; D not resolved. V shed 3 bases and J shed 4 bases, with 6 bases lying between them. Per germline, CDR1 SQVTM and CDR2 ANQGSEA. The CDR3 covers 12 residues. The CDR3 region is CSVESLTGELFF. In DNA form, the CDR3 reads TGCAGCGTTGAGTCGCTCACCGGGGAGCTGTTTTTT.

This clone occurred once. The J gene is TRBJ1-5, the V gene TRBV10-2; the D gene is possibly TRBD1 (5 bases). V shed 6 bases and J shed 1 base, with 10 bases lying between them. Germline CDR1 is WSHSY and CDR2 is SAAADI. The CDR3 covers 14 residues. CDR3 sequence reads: CASRGGESNQPQHF. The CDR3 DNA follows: TGCGCCAGCAGGGGGGGGGAGAGCAATCAGCCCCAGCATTTT.

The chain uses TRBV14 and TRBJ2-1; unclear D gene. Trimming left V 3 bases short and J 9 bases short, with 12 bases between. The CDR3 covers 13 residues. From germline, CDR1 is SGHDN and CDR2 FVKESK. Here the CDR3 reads CASSQVRRTEQFF. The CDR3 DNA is TGTGCCAGCAGCCAGGTACGGCGTACTGAGCAGTTCTTC. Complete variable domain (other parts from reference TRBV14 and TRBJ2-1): EAGVTQFPSHSVIEKGQTVTLRCDPISGHDNLYWYRRVMGKEIKFLLHFVKESKQDESGMPNNRFLAERTGGTYSTLKVQPAELEDSGVYFCASSQVRRTEQFFGPGTRLTVL.

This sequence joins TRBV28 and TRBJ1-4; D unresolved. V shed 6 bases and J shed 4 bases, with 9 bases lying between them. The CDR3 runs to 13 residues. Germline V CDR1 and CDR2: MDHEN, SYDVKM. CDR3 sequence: CASSHRFNEKLFF. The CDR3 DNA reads TGTGCCAGCAGCCACCGGTTTAATGAAAAACTGTTTTTT. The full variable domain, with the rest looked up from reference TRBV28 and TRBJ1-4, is DVKVTQSSRYLVKRTGEKVFLECVQDMDHENMFWYRQDPGLGLRLIYFSYDVKMKEKGDIPEGYSVSREKKERFSLILESASTNQTSMYLCASSHRFNEKLFFGSGTQLSVL.

The CDR3 here is CASSAGTIEQYF. The CDR3 DNA reads as TGTGCCAGCAGTGCGGGGACTATCGAGCAGTACTTC. The chain employs TRBV6-5 and TRBJ2-7, with 7 positions matching TRBD2. V shed 5 bases, J shed 6 bases, and the junction held 4 bases outside the gene matches. CDR3 length equals 12 residues. The germline V gene has CDR1 MNHEY and CDR2 SVGAGI.

This CDR3 reads CASSESHRVGTEAFF. CDR3 in DNA: TGTGCCAGCAGTGAATCCCACAGGGTAGGAACTGAAGCTTTCTTT. The chain carries TRBV6-1 and TRBJ1-1; D is possibly TRBD1 (6 bases). The V gene lost 2 bases and the J gene lost 5 bases, with 15 bases spanning the gap. The CDR3 covers 15 residues. The germline gives CDR1 MNHNS, CDR2 SASEGT.

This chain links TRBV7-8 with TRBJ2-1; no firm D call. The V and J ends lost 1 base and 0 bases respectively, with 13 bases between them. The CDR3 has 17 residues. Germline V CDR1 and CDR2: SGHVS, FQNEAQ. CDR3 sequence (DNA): TGTGCCAGCAGCTTAGTAATCGGCAGGTCCTCCTACAATGAGCAGTTCTTC. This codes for CASSLVIGRSSYNEQFF.

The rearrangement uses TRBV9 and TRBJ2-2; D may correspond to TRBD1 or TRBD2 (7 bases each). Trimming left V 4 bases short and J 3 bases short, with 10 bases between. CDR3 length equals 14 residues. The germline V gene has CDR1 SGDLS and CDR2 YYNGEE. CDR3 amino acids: CASSSGGDTGELFF. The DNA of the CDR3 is TGTGCCAGCAGCTCAGGGGGGGACACCGGGGAGCTGTTTTTT.

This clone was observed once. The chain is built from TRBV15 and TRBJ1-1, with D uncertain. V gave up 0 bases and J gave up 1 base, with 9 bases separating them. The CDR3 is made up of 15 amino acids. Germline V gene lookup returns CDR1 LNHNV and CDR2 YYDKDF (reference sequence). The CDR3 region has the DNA TGTGCCACCAGCAGAGATAACGAGGGGAACACTGAAGCTTTCTTT. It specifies CATSRDNEGNTEAFF.

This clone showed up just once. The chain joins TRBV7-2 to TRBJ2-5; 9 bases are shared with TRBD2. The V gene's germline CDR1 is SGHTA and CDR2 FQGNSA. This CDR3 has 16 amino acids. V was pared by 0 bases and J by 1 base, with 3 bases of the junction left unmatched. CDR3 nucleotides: TGTGCCAGCAGCTTAGCTCTAGCGGGGCCCCAAGAGACCCAGTACTTC. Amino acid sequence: CASSLALAGPQETQYF.

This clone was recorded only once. DNA of the CDR3: TGCAGCGTCCTCCAAAGGGCCAATGAGCAGTTCTTC. This codes for CSVLQRANEQFF. V gene TRBV29-1 combines with J gene TRBJ2-1; D gene uncertain. V was clipped by 6 bases and J by 6 bases, with 12 bases between them. Per germline, CDR1 SQVTM and CDR2 ANQGSEA. The CDR3 covers 12 residues.

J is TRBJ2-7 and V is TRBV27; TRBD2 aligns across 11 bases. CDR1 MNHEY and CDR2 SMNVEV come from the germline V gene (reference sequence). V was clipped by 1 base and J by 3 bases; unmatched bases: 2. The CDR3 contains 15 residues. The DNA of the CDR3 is TGTGCCAGCAGTTTATACCTAGCGGGGGGCTACGAGCAGTACTTC. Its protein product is CASSLYLAGGYEQYF.

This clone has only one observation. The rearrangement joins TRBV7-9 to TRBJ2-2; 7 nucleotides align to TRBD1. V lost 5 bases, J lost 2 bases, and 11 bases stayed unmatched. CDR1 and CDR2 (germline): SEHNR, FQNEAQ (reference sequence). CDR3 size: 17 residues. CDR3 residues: CASSPGQGDSNTGELFF. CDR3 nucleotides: TGTGCCAGCAGCCCCGGTCAGGGGGATTCCAACACCGGGGAGCTGTTTTTT.